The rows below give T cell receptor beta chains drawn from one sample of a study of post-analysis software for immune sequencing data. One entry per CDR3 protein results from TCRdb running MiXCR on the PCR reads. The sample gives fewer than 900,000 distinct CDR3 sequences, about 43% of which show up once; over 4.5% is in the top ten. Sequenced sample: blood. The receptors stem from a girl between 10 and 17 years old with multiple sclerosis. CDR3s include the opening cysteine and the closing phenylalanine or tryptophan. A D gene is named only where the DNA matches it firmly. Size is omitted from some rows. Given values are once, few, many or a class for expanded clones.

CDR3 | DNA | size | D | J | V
CSAPLNEQFF | TGCAGTGCCCCACTCAATGAGCAGTTCTTC | few | - | TRBJ2-1 | TRBV20-1
CSAGDGEISYNEQFF | TGCAGTGCTGGAGACGGGGAGATTTCCTACAATGAGCAGTTCTTC | - | - | TRBJ2-1 | TRBV20-1
CASSSGPGQEGGEQFF | TGCGCCAGCAGCTCCGGACCGGGACAGGAAGGAGGTGAGCAGTTCTTC | few | TRBD1 | TRBJ2-1 | TRBV5-1
CASSRESKDTQYF | TGTGCCAGCAGTCGGGAGTCCAAAGATACGCAGTATTTT | - | - | TRBJ2-3 | TRBV12-3/TRBV12-4
CASSLGPLGSYEQYF | TGTGCCAGCAGTTTGGGCCCCCTGGGCTCCTACGAGCAGTACTTC | few | - | TRBJ2-7 | TRBV27
CTGLAGPTDTQYF | TGCACCGGACTAGCGGGACCCACAGATACGCAGTATTTT | - | TRBD2 | TRBJ2-3 | TRBV29-1
CASSSQGGGAAYEQYF | TGTGCCAGCAGCTCTCAGGGCGGTGGGGCGGCCTACGAGCAGTACTTC | - | - | TRBJ2-7 | TRBV7-2
CASDRGYETQYF | TGTGCCAGTGACAGGGGGTATGAGACCCAGTACTTC | - | TRBD1 | TRBJ2-5 | TRBV6-1
CASSDHGTSGYNEQFF | TGTGCCAGCAGTGACCACGGGACTAGCGGGTACAATGAGCAGTTCTTC | few | TRBD2 | TRBJ2-1 | TRBV6-4
CSARDLSGEYEQYF | TGCAGTGCTAGAGATCTAAGCGGGGAATACGAGCAGTACTTC | - | TRBD2 | TRBJ2-7 | TRBV20-1
CSAWKNEQYF | TGCAGCGCCTGGAAAAATGAGCAGTACTTC | - | - | TRBJ2-5 | TRBV29-1
CASSYSAGALAQYF | TGTGCCAGCAGTTACTCAGCGGGAGCGCTGGCGCAGTACTTC | - | TRBD2 | TRBJ2-7 | TRBV6-5
CSAAGLAGGPYEQYF | TGCAGTGCGGCGGGACTAGCGGGAGGGCCCTACGAGCAGTACTTC | - | TRBD2 | TRBJ2-7 | TRBV20-1
CAISPAGNVLTF | TGTGCCATCAGCCCAGCCGGGAACGTCCTGACTTTC | few | - | TRBJ2-6 | TRBV10-3
CSARDRTSGWDEQFF | TGCAGTGCTAGAGACCGGACTAGCGGATGGGATGAGCAGTTCTTC | few | TRBD2 | TRBJ2-1 | TRBV20-1
CASSPEGGRPQHF | TGTGCCAGCAGCCCAGAGGGGGGGCGACCCCAGCATTTT | - | - | TRBJ1-5 | TRBV7-9
CSAVATYEQYF | TGCAGTGCCGTGGCGACCTACGAGCAGTACTTC | - | - | TRBJ2-7 | TRBV20-1
CASSLDTSSTDTQYF | TGTGCCAGCAGCTTAGATACTAGTAGTACAGATACGCAGTATTTT | - | - | TRBJ2-3 | TRBV7-9
CSAKQGDEKLFF | TGCAGTGCTAAACAGGGGGACGAAAAACTGTTTTTT | once | TRBD1 | TRBJ1-4 | TRBV20-1
CASSRPITGESYNEQFF | TGCGCCAGCAGCCGGCCCATAACAGGGGAGAGTTACAATGAGCAGTTCTTC | - | TRBD1 | TRBJ2-1 | TRBV5-1
CSVGSAGKGTEAFF | TGCAGCGTTGGAAGTGCAGGGAAGGGAACTGAAGCTTTCTTT | few | - | TRBJ1-1 | TRBV29-1
CASSLDVHSQHF | TGTGCCAGCAGTTTAGACGTGCACTCCCAGCATTTT | - | - | TRBJ1-5 | TRBV12-3/TRBV12-4
CATSRDPIGSVEAFF | TGTGCCACCAGCAGAGACCCCATTGGGTCAGTTGAAGCTTTCTTT | few | - | TRBJ1-1 | TRBV15
CAISRDRLATDTQYF | TGTGCCATCAGCAGGGATCGACTCGCCACAGATACGCAGTATTTT | - | - | TRBJ2-3 | TRBV15
CASSSTTSGHYEQYF | TGTGCCAGCAGCTCAACGACTAGCGGACACTACGAGCAGTACTTC | - | TRBD2 | TRBJ2-7 | TRBV7-9
CSVVEGLEETQYF | TGCAGCGTGGTCGAAGGCCTTGAAGAGACCCAGTACTTC | - | - | TRBJ2-5 | TRBV29-1
CASSSRGGGPEKLFF | TGTGCCAGCAGTTCCCGCGGAGGTGGGCCTGAAAAACTGTTTTTT | - | - | TRBJ1-4 | TRBV2
CSARDVFEVGAQETQYF | TGCAGTGCTAGAGATGTCTTCGAGGTGGGGGCCCAAGAGACCCAGTACTTC | - | - | TRBJ2-5 | TRBV20-1
CASWGSNPGSTSHEQYF | TGTGCCAGCTGGGGTTCAAACCCGGGTTCGACCTCCCACGAGCAGTACTTC | - | - | TRBJ2-7 | TRBV27
CASSHLPLAQFF | TGTGCCAGCAGTCACCTACCCCTAGCTCAGTTCTTC | - | - | TRBJ2-1 | TRBV27
CTSSPGTKGANVLTF | TGTACCAGCAGCCCTGGGACAAAGGGGGCCAACGTCCTGACTTTC | - | - | TRBJ2-6 | TRBV7-8
CATSRELAGDEQFF | TGTGCCACCAGCAGAGAACTAGCGGGAGACGAGCAGTTCTTC | few | TRBD2 | TRBJ2-1 | TRBV15
CASSWQGLGNEQFF | TGTGCCAGCAGCTGGCAGGGTTTAGGCAATGAGCAGTTCTTC | few | - | TRBJ2-1 | TRBV13
CASNSKGENIQYF | TGTGCCAGCAACTCGAAGGGAGAGAACATTCAGTACTTC | few | - | TRBJ2-4 | TRBV28
CASSSGRGQETQYF | TGCGCCAGCAGTAGCGGGAGGGGACAAGAGACCCAGTACTTC | - | TRBD2 | TRBJ2-5 | TRBV5-1
CASSYVSGGYNEQFF | TGTGCCAGCAGTTACGTGTCAGGGGGATACAATGAGCAGTTCTTC | - | TRBD1 | TRBJ2-1 | TRBV6-2/TRBV6-3
CASSLEGLAEGTQYF | TGTGCCAGCAGCTTAGAGGGGTTAGCGGAAGGGACCCAGTACTTC | - | - | TRBJ2-5 | TRBV7-2
CATSTGGDYGYTF | TGTGCCACCAGCACAGGGGGGGATTATGGCTACACCTTC | few | TRBD1 | TRBJ1-2 | TRBV15
CASSSATGGDDEQFF | TGTGCCAGCAGCTCCGCTACAGGGGGCGACGATGAGCAGTTCTTC | once | TRBD1 | TRBJ2-1 | TRBV7-6
CSASGGSGRQETQYF | TGCAGTGCCTCCGGTGGTAGCGGGCGTCAAGAGACCCAGTACTTC | - | TRBD2 | TRBJ2-5 | TRBV20-1
CSVGGGSHPGQQYF | TGCAGCGTTGGCGGAGGGTCCCACCCGGGACAGCAGTACTTC | few | - | TRBJ2-5 | TRBV29-1
CASSWASGLSYNEQFF | TGTGCCAGCAGTTGGGCTAGCGGGCTCTCCTACAATGAGCAGTTCTTC | - | TRBD2 | TRBJ2-1 | TRBV28
CASTLGGRVSGANVLTF | TGTGCCAGCACCTTAGGCGGGAGGGTCTCTGGGGCCAACGTCCTGACTTTC | - | TRBD2 | TRBJ2-6 | TRBV12-3/TRBV12-4
CASSSGTSGSPLHF | TGTGCCAGCAGTTCCGGGACTAGCGGTTCACCCCTCCACTTT | - | - | TRBJ1-6 | TRBV12-3/TRBV12-4
CSVEGRRGRETQYF | TGCAGCGTTGAAGGTCGTAGGGGGCGCGAGACCCAGTACTTC | - | TRBD1 | TRBJ2-5 | TRBV29-1
CASSFLGGGNGYTF | TGTGCCAGCAGTTTTTTGGGAGGGGGCAATGGCTACACCTTC | - | TRBD1 | TRBJ1-2 | TRBV27
CASSPGGGLGTEAFF | TGTGCCAGCAGCCCAGGGGGGGGGCTGGGGACTGAAGCTTTCTTT | - | TRBD1 | TRBJ1-1 | TRBV5-6
CATRRGDSYEQYF | TGTGCCACCCGCAGGGGGGACTCCTACGAGCAGTACTTC | few | - | TRBJ2-7 | TRBV10-3
CAISELVSPSYEQYF | TGTGCCATCAGTGAGTTGGTCTCGCCGTCCTACGAGCAGTACTTC | - | - | TRBJ2-7 | TRBV10-3
CASSLGTYSNQPQHF | TGTGCCAGCAGCTTGGGGACCTATAGCAATCAGCCCCAGCATTTT | - | - | TRBJ1-5 | TRBV7-9
CATGTGGRANYGYTF | TGTGCCACCGGGACAGGGGGCAGAGCTAACTATGGCTACACCTTC | - | TRBD1 | TRBJ1-2 | TRBV3-1
CASSLTGGDYDDEQFF | TGTGCCAGCAGCCTGACAGGGGGAGACTATGACGATGAGCAGTTCTTC | - | TRBD1 | TRBJ2-1 | TRBV7-2